This T cell receptor (beta chain) came from a study of MAIT cells during Salmonella Paratyphi A infection (dated by TCRdb to about 2017). Study-level background: Adult volunteers aged 18 to 60 ingested a single dose of 1-5x10^3 CFU of S. Paratyphi A strain NVGH308. Diagnosed volunteers received ciprofloxacin 500 mg twice daily for 14 days starting at diagnosis.

Comments on this clonotype: Its cognate antigen has yet to be identified. No base quality information exists; no much larger clone differs at one position.

The label giving this sample's time point can be read as: after infection, following antibiotic treatment. MAIT cells were defined as Valpha7.2+ CD161+ T cells and identified and sorted by flow cytometry. Over time, circulating MAIT cell TCRbeta repertoires were profiled in 6 or 7 volunteers who came down with enteric fever following controlled oral challenge with live Salmonella Paratyphi A. Every diagnosed volunteer provided MAIT cell samples at pre-infection, mid-infection and post-infection timepoints. Enteric fever was diagnosed on the basis of Paratyphi A bacteremia and/or persistent fever above 38 degrees C lasting more than 12 hours. Diagnosis of infection in challenged volunteers occurred between day 4 and day 7 after challenge. For RNA extraction, between roughly 4,500 and 11,000 MAIT cells from each sample were sorted straight into RNAqueous-Micro lysis buffer. Lymphoprep gradient centrifugation was used to isolate peripheral blood mononuclear cells from blood samples and leukocyte cones. Sorting was done on either a BD FACSAria Fusion or a BD FACSAria III sorter.

The germline ends are 11 bases apart after V is trimmed by 2 bases and J by 0 bases. The germline V gene encodes CDR1 MRHNA and CDR2 SNTAGT. Inclusive of the bounding cysteine and phenylalanine, the CDR3 is 16 residues long. Just the 48-base CDR3 DNA is kept, in frame starting at base 1. Library preparation was by 5' RACE. TCRbeta was amplified in two rounds of PCR using Phusion High-Fidelity polymerase, and the primers added sample-specific barcodes. TCRbeta libraries were made through template-switch cDNA synthesis using SMARTScribe reverse transcriptase and a TRBC-specific primer. The barcoded samples were pooled and then prepared using the NEBNext Ultra DNA Library Prep Kit for Illumina. Libraries were sequenced on an Illumina MiSeq with the MiSeq reagent kit v2, 300 cycles. As for the authors' bioinformatics: Jemultiplexer demultiplexed the reads by barcode, and MiTCR with default parameters aligned the reads. Non-functional sequences were filtered out with VDJtools, and clonotypes were defined by amino acid sequence, with frequencies based on assigned sequence reads. Clonal space homeostasis binned clonotypes by frequency as over-represented (0.05-1), large, medium and small. TCRdb redid the processing of the public reads, applying fastp at Q25 and MiXCR, and retained in-frame beta chains. Each entry is one CDR3 protein sequence, shown with its most common DNA and genes. The V and J calls and clone size come from TCRdb's table, not from the authors' own analysis. The sample table records hundreds of distinct CDR3 sequences; roughly 31% of these occur just once. The ten largest account for about 40% of the sample.

Study-level results and caveats: Although the availability of volunteer samples limited sample sizes, the sizes were judged adequate for detecting differences between groups. Diagnosed volunteers showed more expansion or contraction among top five MAIT clonotypes than healthy controls (approximately 0.53 versus 0.13), suggesting infection-driven repertoire reshaping. A significant decrease in the space occupied by over-represented MAIT clonotypes was found from baseline to mid-infection (around 0.15 to 0.10), whereas no significant post-infection difference was found. MAIT TRBV usage was oligoclonal with a preference for TRBV20 and TRBV6, and infection appeared not to change this usage.

The source was MAIT cells from PBMCs, collected at the last sampling point of the challenge study. The chain couples TRBV6-4 to TRBJ2-1, with the D gene not confidently named. The TCR comes from a person aged 18 to 75 who was deliberately infected with Salmonella Paratyphi A in a paratyphoid fever challenge study. Read as DNA, the sequence is TGTGCCAGCAGTGACACCGACTCAAGCTCCTACAATGAGCAGTTCTTC. Translated, this is CASSDTDSSSYNEQFF.